These 8 T cell receptor beta chains originate from one sample sequenced in a study of post-analysis software for immune sequencing data. Findings of the study overall: Elevated frequency relative to controls characterized four or five TRBV segments in patients, TRBV5-6, TRBV5-1 and TRBV20-1 among them.

These receptors' targets are unknown. Carried by the TCR beta cDNA libraries were unique molecular identifiers. Each CDR3 protein gets one entry after TCRdb re-called the PCR reads with MiXCR. The sample includes 750,000 to 950,000 distinct CDR3 sequences, 53% of them seen just once. Sequencing used blood. These TCRs come from a girl aged 5 to 17 with multiple sclerosis.

V usage is TRBV9 and J usage is TRBJ2-7, with 10 bases identical to TRBD1. The CDR3 is 15 amino acids. The germline gives CDR1 SGDLS, CDR2 YYNGEE. The junction had 2 bases not matched to a gene; V was cut back by 0 bases and J by 2 bases. Here the CDR3 DNA reads TGTGCCAGCAGCGTAGACGGGACAGGGGCCTACGAGCAGTACTTC. Amino acid sequence: CASSVDGTGAYEQYF.

V and J are TRBV5-1 and TRBJ2-7; a weak D match, TRBD1 (6 bases). The CDR3 covers 16 residues. The V and J ends lost 0 bases and 6 bases respectively, with 19 bases between them. The germline CDR1 and CDR2 sequences are SGHRS and YFSETQ. The CDR3 nucleotides are TGCGCCAGCAGCTTGGCCGGGACAAGCAACCCACTCGAGCAGTACTTC. It yields the protein CASSLAGTSNPLEQYF.

This clonotype showed up just a few times. V is TRBV29-1 and J is TRBJ1-1; D gene unclear. The ends were cut back, 7 bases at V and 5 bases at J, with 17 bases in the middle. The CDR3 runs 13 residues. Germline CDR1 reads SQVTM; CDR2 reads ANQGSEA. The CDR3 sequence is CSATTVGWTEAFF. CDR3 nucleotide sequence: TGCAGCGCAACGACCGTGGGGTGGACTGAAGCTTTCTTT.

DNA of the CDR3: TGCAGTGCTACCGGGACTAGCTGGGAGACCCAGTACTTC. Translating gives CSATGTSWETQYF. V usage is TRBV20-1 and J usage is TRBJ2-5, with TRBD2 matching 9 bases. The germline V gene encodes CDR1 DFQATT and CDR2 SNEGSKA (reference sequence). CDR3 size: 13 residues. V lost 4 bases and J lost 5; bases outside the gene matches: 5.

The chain employs TRBV25-1 and TRBJ2-7; D is uncertain. Germline values: CDR1 MGHDK, CDR2 SYGVNS. The V end lost 4 bases, the J end lost 0 bases, and 16 bases lay between the germline ends. This CDR3 has 16 amino acids. The CDR3 region has the DNA TGTGCCAGCAGTGGTAGTTTGAGGTCTTTCTCCTACGAGCAGTACTTC. Translation gives CASSGSLRSFSYEQYF.

V and J are TRBV7-9 and TRBJ1-2; a weak D match, TRBD1 (6 bases). Deletions cut 5 bases from V and 6 bases from J, with 22 bases between. The CDR3 sequence is 16 residues long. Germline CDR1 reads SEHNR; CDR2 reads FQNEAQ (reference sequence). CDR3 nucleotide sequence: TGTGCCAGCAGCCCCGAACAGGGTAGAGAATTTAATGGCTACACCTTC. Translation: CASSPEQGREFNGYTF.

There are a few counts of this clonotype. The chain couples TRBV12-3 or TRBV12-4 to TRBJ2-7; D possibly uses TRBD1 or TRBD2 (5 bases each). Trimming left V 8 bases short and J 3 bases short, with 11 bases between. CDR3 size: 12 residues. Written as DNA, the CDR3 is TGTGCCAGCGGGGGAGACAGCTACGAGCAGTACTTC. Its translation is CASGGDSYEQYF.

This clonotype has a handful of counts. The V call is TRBV15, the J call TRBJ2-3, with no clear D. The CDR3 length is 13 residues. V lost 3 bases to trimming and J lost 4 bases, with 8 bases between them. Looked up from germline, CDR1 is LNHNV and CDR2 is YYDKDF (reference sequence). The CDR3, as DNA: TGTGCCACCAGCAGGGTCGTCTCAGATACGCAGTATTTT. It specifies CATSRVVSDTQYF.